A single T cell receptor beta chain is shown here with its context. This clone was observed a handful of times. Its target antigen remains unknown. Within one base of it there is no much larger clone, and no base qualities were kept. The cohort consisted of fewer than 700 healthy bone marrow donors. At the time of sampling, all cohort members were nominally healthy, though unrecorded immune exposures were likely present. The donor was CMV seropositive and belonged to the group of 250 to 300 seropositive cohort members. Every donor gave a peripheral blood sample, and the peripheral blood mononuclear cells from that sample were used for TCR beta sequencing. The Qiagen DNeasy Blood Extraction Kit was used to extract genomic DNA from the blood cell samples. Libraries came from the immunoSEQ multiplex PCR assay. A mixture of 60 forward primers for TCR Vbeta segments and 13 reverse primers for TCR Jbeta segments was used in the multiplex PCR. Amplification of the CDR3 region of rearranged TCR beta genes was performed with a multiplex PCR assay on genomic DNA. On the Illumina HiSeq System, the amplified TCR beta libraries were sequenced as 87-base-pair reads. The original methods were these. A later analysis tallied approximately 87 million unique TCR beta chains across the 666 repertoires, and approximately 11 million of those chains were shared by two or more donors. Raw reads were error-corrected and collapsed into unique sequences with a nearest-neighbor algorithm that merged closely related sequences to remove PCR and sequencing errors. CDR3 sequences were aligned to IMGT reference sequences to assign V, D and J gene segments. For a sequence to be retained, a match of at least six nucleotides to both a V gene segment and a J gene segment was required. Rearrangements were classified as productive when the CDR3 lacked stop codons and remained in frame with V and J, and all other rearrangements were classified as non-productive. Following IMGT convention, CDR3 was defined as the stretch from the second conserved V-encoded cysteine up to the conserved J-encoded phenylalanine. The earlier analysis of 500 to 750 of the donors excluded any sequence lacking an unambiguous match to a single V gene segment. An earlier analysis of 500 to 600 of the donors classified V segments as functional when productive rearrangements were above 56.7% and as segregating when the standard deviation between donors was above 5%. A statistical classification framework was built for diagnosing cytomegalovirus status from the catalog of TCR beta chain sequences. V and J gene assignment, in a later analysis, came from comparing TCR nucleotide sequences with IMGT/GENE-DB human TR gene sequences. The TCRdist pipeline was used in a later analysis to assign CDR3 sequences and most-parsimonious VDJ recombination scenarios. A later analysis defined each TCR beta chain by its CDR3 amino acid sequence plus V-gene family, and excluded reads lacking a unique V-gene family. As a way to deal with suspected cross-contamination and a sequencing artifact, a later analysis dropped 500 to 700 nucleotide sequences that were highly shared and had low generation probability. For each public chain, a later analysis derived a clonal expansion index from normalized ranks of inferred template counts within each repertoire. In a later analysis, generation probabilities were computed with a VDJ recombination model fitted to out-of-frame rearrangements, and the resulting probabilities were checked against IGoR. Hypergeometric tests were used in a later analysis to score TCR-TCR, TCR-HLA and TCR-CMV co-occurrence, with a repertoire-size bias correction applied to the TCR pairs. In a later analysis, false discovery rates were estimated by permuting HLA or CMV assignments 20 times. In a later analysis, co-occurring TCRs were grouped using DBSCAN, with TCRdist sequence similarity added in when clustering inside HLA-allele-positive subsets. Repertoires with fewer than 30,000 or more than 120,000 public chains were left out of co-occurrence clustering, as were five repertoires with anomalous nucleotide sharing. The source is immuneACCESS, and TCRdb retained only in-frame sequences with V and J called. Part of the clones is not carried over; for the studies checked, unresolved V genes explain less than half of this, and the remainder is unexplained. V and J calls and clone size are given by that table; D and trimming were obtained from the DNA. Present in this sample are under 200,000 clones, around 78% of which were seen just once. The ten largest clones add up to approximately 2.1% of the sample.

The CDR3, cysteine through phenylalanine, is 14 amino acids long. The CDR3 DNA has 42 bases and is translated from base 1. CDR1 and CDR2 are read off the germline V gene as SGDLS and YYNGEE. V has 5 bases trimmed and J has 0 bases trimmed; junction bases matching no gene number 4. These data belong to a study of cytomegalovirus exposure and HLA in healthy donors (dated by TCRdb to about 2017). About the full investigation: In an earlier analysis of 587 of the donors, 276 Gb of sequence data and 117 million unique TCR beta sequences from about 179 million T cells were reported. In addition to the first cohort of 666 subjects, a separate validation cohort of about 120 different subjects was used. Roughly 300 gigabases of sequencing data and approximately 84 million unique TCR sequences were included in an early release covering around 600 HLA-typed donors. A later genetic analysis used genome-wide SNP genotypes for 398 of the 666 donors, treating that subset as a discovery cohort. Rather than using new phenotypic data, the later analysis identified candidate immune exposures from TCR beta sequences and from how often those sequences occurred across donors. Both class I and class II loci were covered by HLA typing, at four-digit resolution. All discovery cohort repertoires had been generated using a single sequencing platform. About five DR-DQ haplotypes were treated as single units for association and clustering because of strong linkage in the cohort. To study patterns of TCR occurrence, a later analysis re-analyzed previously published TCR beta repertoires from 550 to 800 donors and added high-resolution HLA genotyping. The study aimed to test whether signatures of past pathogen exposure could be identified by cataloging public T cell receptors. The study used immunosequencing to profile the T cell repertoires of 666 subjects and linked those repertoires to cytomegalovirus serostatus. An earlier analysis of approximately 640 of the donors applied high-throughput TCR beta sequencing to assess whether each TCR beta V gene segment acted as functional or pseudogenic. Donor age, sex, ethnicity and CMV serostatus were collected together with the repertoire data. Typing coverage varied by locus: about 620-640 donors for A, B, C, DRB1 and DQB1; more than 500 for DQA1; about 590 for DPA1; 450 to 480 for DPB1. Among the roughly 370 genotyped donors, 75% to 90% belonged to the genetic ancestry cluster associated with self-reported Caucasian donors. To predict cytomegalovirus infection status, the study brought together high-throughput TCR immunosequencing, statistical association of individual TCRs with disease status, and machine learning. On average, 235,054 unique TCR beta nucleotide sequences were sequenced per donor among 398 genotyped donors of the cohort, with approximately 18% of those sequences being non-productive. What the study reported, not specific to this receptor: Linkage disequilibrium might explain the correlated functional status among segregating V segments, but an unknown experimental factor could not be ruled out. A later analysis associated about 18,000 TCR beta sequences with specific HLA alleles at a false discovery rate of 0.05. Most CMV-associated TCR beta chains appeared to be HLA-restricted in a later analysis, and the HLA associations seemed to be driven largely by CMV exposure. V-gene and J-gene trimming of TCR beta chains was associated with a missense DCLRE1C variant in a later genetic analysis, and the association was replicated in an independent cohort. A cluster of highly shared sequence variants was judged likely to represent a technical artifact of the sequencing pipeline. The study listed 164 TCR beta chains as associated with cytomegalovirus. Strong co-occurrence of HLA alleles, especially DR and DQ, made assigning TCR associations to individual alleles difficult. The 87-base-pair reads could not distinguish some IMGT-functional V segments, including TRBV6-2 and TRBV6-3, so those segments were excluded. Only TCR beta chains were sequenced in this cohort, and the absence of alpha or paired-chain data limited detectable features. A further reported finding was that TCR beta sequences accurately predicted the HLA-A and HLA-B alleles for most subjects in the first cohort. CMV serostatus was the only immune exposure information available for the cohort. The earlier analysis of around 600 of the donors excluded fewer than 20 rarely observed V segments, including chromosome 9 orphons, because counts were too low. A later analysis reported that several top co-occurrence clusters appeared linked to parvovirus B19, influenza, CMV and Epstein-Barr virus. Most TCR sequences were observed very rarely across donors, whereas some public TCRs were present in many individuals. In a later genetic analysis, fewer N-insertions in productive TCRs were reported among donors in an Asian-associated ancestry cluster than the roughly 700-donor mean. Broadly in line with IMGT annotations, most TCR beta V segments showed up in productive rearrangements about 87% or about 30% of the time in an earlier analysis of a few hundred of the donors. A later analysis found that TCR association rates varied across HLA loci, with DRB1 alleles showing the most associated TCRs and HLA-C alleles the fewest. The classifier was reported to diagnose cytomegalovirus status with high specificity and sensitivity in both the original and validation cohorts. Compared with equally common non-associated chains, HLA-associated TCR beta chains in a later analysis were more clonally expanded and had lower generation probabilities. Because some donors lacked HLA typing at each locus, the association tests relied only on the typed subset. Roughly uniform sequencing depth across donors was assumed in presence/absence analyses, although this assumption may not hold. Three of the identified cytomegalovirus-associated TCR beta chains were confirmed in vitro to be specific for cytomegalovirus antigens. It was suggested by the authors that the approach could potentially be generalized to other disease states and immunological phenotypes.

This sequence originates from a woman between 25 and 40 years old in good health and CMV-seropositive. The sequence joins TRBV9 to TRBJ2-7; 8 bases in between match TRBD1. Specimen: PBMCs. The DNA is TGTGCCAGCAGTGACAGGGGAGTCTCCTACGAGCAGTACTTC. Translated, this is CASSDRGVSYEQYF.